This T cell receptor beta chain appears in the sequencing data of a study of beta chain features in type 1 diabetes listed by TCRdb under 2018. About the investigation overall: No differences in mean age, gender distribution, total cell number or subset yield were found between patients and healthy donors. A total of 85 million to 140 million sorted cells were examined across all samples, and a strong correlation was observed between cell number per subset and RNA yield. In the study, TCRB repertoires of sorted circulating CD4+ T cell subsets from recently diagnosed type 1 diabetes patients were compared with those of matched healthy donors. Regulatory and stem cell-like memory subsets were isolated from only 8 patients and roughly eight healthy donors, whereas naive and central memory subsets came from all 30 or so donors. Beyond this particular receptor, the publication reports: PCR might favor shorter templates, but patient and control samples were amplified and corrected together, so any skew would affect both groups equally. Because cDNA was sequenced instead of genomic DNA, highly expressing activated cells could be over-represented, though the groups showed no difference in activation or CD3 levels. Type 1 diabetes patients showed a moderate but significant shortening of TCRB CDR3 length in all four CD4+ subsets. Fewer insertions and more nucleotide deletions at VDJ recombination sites were observed in patients with type 1 diabetes, implying thymic rearrangement abnormalities. Naive, central memory and regulatory TCRB repertoires appeared more similar among patients than among healthy donors. HLA sub-analyses involved small numbers of individuals, so any influence of HLA type on TCRB rearrangement remained unresolved.

There are a few counts of this clone. It has no known antigen specificity. No much larger clone exists at a distance of one base, and base qualities are not known. The CDR3 runs 13 amino acids, cysteine and phenylalanine included. Only the CDR3 DNA is retained, 39 bases long and in frame from the first base. Looking up the germline V gene yields CDR1 SGHTA and CDR2 FQGNSA. Cut back by 5 bases and 6 bases, the V and J ends lie 14 bases apart. From each donor, a single peripheral blood sample of around 120 mL on average was drawn into heparinised tubes. Using a panel that included CD45RO, CCR7, CD25, CD127, CD95 and CD27, naive, central memory, regulatory and stem cell-like memory CD4+ T cells were sorted on a BD FACSAria II. Purity was above 95% for every sorted population. PBMCs were separated immediately by Lymphoprep density gradient centrifugation and were stained directly, without being cultured. So that batch effects would be minimized, each experiment stained and sorted samples in pairs, pairing one healthy donor with one patient.

All of the isolated RNA was reverse transcribed with the High Capacity cDNA Reverse Transcription Kit, so expressed TCRB transcripts were sequenced. Naive, central memory and regulatory T cell samples underwent deep immunoSEQ sequencing, averaging about 3.57 million total reads per sample. Sorted cells were lysed in RLT buffer and RNA was extracted with DNase-treated RNeasy Micro or Mini kits, depending on cell number. Each cell subset was processed separately to prevent cross-contamination, with patient and healthy donor samples processed together. TCRB sequences were amplified from cDNA with the immunoSEQ multiplex PCR, producing 87-bp fragments spanning the CDR3 region. The amplicons were sequenced using the Illumina HiSeq platform. The original pipeline was this. PCR bias was computationally corrected using synthetic template baselines, reads within Hamming distance 2 were collapsed, and singletons that could not be merged were discarded. By aligning reads against IMGT, V, D and J genes, CDR3 length, and insertions or deletions at six rearrangement sites were assigned. Within each subset, clonotype counts were normalized to the number of sorted cells before true diversity and Gini coefficients were calculated with the tcR R package. Repertoire sharing was quantified using the overlap coefficient calculated on TCRB nucleotide sequences. As a proxy for the pre-selection repertoire, out-of-frame TCRB sequences from naive cells were analyzed. TCRdb limited this immuneACCESS table to in-frame rearrangements with V and J called. A share of clones is missing; checked studies link under half to unresolved V genes, and the rest is unexplained. The DNA gave D and trimming, while V, J and clone size come from that table. In all, the sample holds fewer than 350,000 clones, and roughly 15% of those were seen once. The top ten clones comprise roughly 0.015% of the sample.

In this chain, TRBV7-2 is recombined with TRBJ2-7, with the D gene too uncertain to name. The sequenced sample consisted of naive CD4+ T cells from blood. The meaning of the sample's cell subset or site label: true naive CD4+ T cells. This TCR came from a man aged 18 to 30 with type 1 diabetes. For the CDR3, the sequence is CASSPQEVGEQYF. Read as DNA, the sequence is TGTGCCAGCAGCCCTCAAGAGGTGGGCGAGCAGTACTTC.